These T cell receptor beta chains were read from a single sample in a study of T cells after posttransplantation cyclophosphamide. Repertoires were generated with immunoSEQ multiplex PCR, while TCRdb's copy carries only in-frame clones and drops some. The data show several thousand clones, with none appearing a single time. The sample consisted of PBMCs, taken after allogeneic stem cell transplant with posttransplant cyclophosphamide. Receptors originate from a female patient between 30 and 40 years old who received an allogeneic stem cell transplant from an unrelated donor, was CMV-positive, and had acute and chronic GVHD. Certain T cells may be donor cells from the graft. Each CDR3 is given with its conserved first and last residue. The order of the fields is J gene, V gene, clone size, D gene, CDR3 protein, CDR3 DNA. The D gene is left open where the match is weak. For some rows the clone size is stated as once, few or many, or as a class when expanded; others skip it.

J: TRBJ2-7; V: TRBV5-6; size: many; D: TRBD2; CDR3: CASSWTLAGDAYEQYF; DNA: TGTGCCAGCAGCTGGACTTTAGCGGGAGACGCCTACGAGCAGTACTTC
J: TRBJ2-7; V: TRBV10-3; size: medium-sized; D: TRBD2; CDR3: CAIRGLAGSYEQYF; DNA: TGTGCCATCAGAGGACTAGCGGGGTCCTACGAGCAGTACTTC
J: TRBJ1-5; V: TRBV29-1; size: many; D: TRBD1; CDR3: CSALTGASGEPQHF; DNA: TGCAGCGCTCTGACAGGGGCTTCTGGGGAGCCCCAGCATTTT
J: TRBJ1-5; V: TRBV5-5; size: many; D: NA; CDR3: CASSLEQDQPQHF; DNA: TGTGCCAGCAGCTTGGAACAGGATCAACCCCAGCATTTT
J: TRBJ2-4; V: TRBV7-2; size: many; D: NA; CDR3: CASSLELAKNIQYF; DNA: TGTGCCAGCAGCTTAGAGCTAGCCAAAAACATTCAGTACTTC
J: TRBJ2-1; V: TRBV9; size: few; D: TRBD2; CDR3: CASSLTGTSGTNEQFF; DNA: TGTGCCAGCAGCTTAACCGGGACTAGCGGAACTAATGAGCAGTTCTTC
J: TRBJ2-4; V: TRBV14; size: many; D: TRBD2; CDR3: CASSQDRGGTSFIAKNIQYF; DNA: TGTGCCAGCAGCCAAGATCGGGGGGGAACGAGTTTTATAGCCAAAAACATTCAGTACTTC
J: TRBJ2-7; V: TRBV7-2; size: many; D: TRBD2; CDR3: CASSPWTSGQYEQYF; DNA: TGTGCCAGCAGCCCCTGGACTAGCGGGCAGTACGAGCAGTACTTC
J: TRBJ2-7; V: TRBV7-9; size: many; D: TRBD2; CDR3: CASSSYSGSYYEQYF; DNA: TGTGCCAGCAGCTCGTATAGCGGGAGCTACTACGAGCAGTACTTC
J: TRBJ2-5; V: TRBV7-9; size: many; D: TRBD1; CDR3: CASSFLRSTGAIEETQYF; DNA: TGTGCCAGCAGCTTCCTTCGTTCGACAGGGGCCATCGAAGAGACCCAGTACTTC
J: TRBJ1-5; V: TRBV5-1; size: many; D: NA; CDR3: CASSFLGRGDQPQHF; DNA: TGCGCCAGCAGCTTCCTGGGGAGGGGTGATCAGCCCCAGCATTTT
J: TRBJ2-1; V: TRBV11-3; size: many; D: NA; CDR3: CASSLDRSYEQFF; DNA: TGTGCCAGCAGCTTAGATCGGAGTTATGAGCAGTTCTTC
J: TRBJ1-2; V: TRBV5-1; size: many; D: TRBD1; CDR3: CASSGTGGAYGYTF; DNA: TGCGCCAGCAGCGGGACAGGGGGCGCGTATGGCTACACCTTC
J: TRBJ1-2; V: TRBV25-1; size: many; D: TRBD1; CDR3: CASSEDRGQRYGYTF; DNA: TGTGCCAGCAGTGAAGACAGGGGGCAACGGTATGGCTACACCTTC
J: TRBJ1-1; V: TRBV5-1; size: many; D: NA; CDR3: CASSLGAAGNTEAFF; DNA: TGCGCCAGCAGCTTGGGGGCCGCGGGGAACACTGAAGCTTTCTTT
J: TRBJ2-1; V: TRBV6-4; size: many; D: NA; CDR3: CASSDSLAGEQFF; DNA: TGTGCCAGCAGTGACAGCCTAGCTGGTGAGCAGTTCTTC
J: TRBJ1-1; V: TRBV6-5; size: NA; D: NA; CDR3: CASSLLNTEAFF; DNA: TGTGCCAGCAGTCTACTGAACACTGAAGCTTTCTTT
J: TRBJ2-7; V: TRBV27; size: many; D: TRBD1; CDR3: CASKGQFYEQYF; DNA: TGTGCCAGCAAGGGACAGTTCTACGAGCAGTACTTC
J: TRBJ2-7; V: TRBV11-2; size: many; D: TRBD1; CDR3: CASRTGFAYEQYF; DNA: TGTGCCAGTCGGACAGGGTTTGCGTACGAGCAGTACTTC
J: TRBJ1-2; V: TRBV2; size: many; D: TRBD1; CDR3: CASRDRRNANYGYTF; DNA: TGTGCCAGCAGGGACAGGAGGAATGCTAACTATGGCTACACCTTC
J: TRBJ2-1; V: TRBV20-1; size: many; D: TRBD2; CDR3: CSASGRNEQFF; DNA: TGCAGTGCTAGCGGGAGGAATGAGCAGTTCTTC
J: TRBJ2-7; V: TRBV7-2; size: many; D: TRBD2; CDR3: CASSLGGRGTYEQYF; DNA: TGTGCCAGCAGCTTAGGCGGGAGAGGGACCTACGAGCAGTACTTC
J: TRBJ1-5; V: TRBV2; size: many; D: NA; CDR3: CASKAREWGNQPQHF; DNA: TGTGCCAGCAAAGCGAGGGAGTGGGGCAATCAGCCCCAGCATTTT
J: TRBJ2-1; V: TRBV19; size: many; D: TRBD2; CDR3: CASSSFGLAVIEQFF; DNA: TGTGCCAGTAGTTCCTTCGGACTAGCTGTTATTGAGCAGTTCTTC
J: TRBJ1-1; V: TRBV9; size: many; D: TRBD1; CDR3: CASMPTGQGDTEAFF; DNA: TGTGCCAGCATGCCCACCGGACAGGGTGACACTGAAGCTTTCTTT
J: TRBJ2-7; V: TRBV2; size: many; D: NA; CDR3: CASKAVGSYEQYF; DNA: TGTGCCAGCAAAGCGGTGGGCTCCTACGAGCAGTACTTC
J: TRBJ2-3; V: TRBV23-1; size: few; D: NA; CDR3: CASSQSTRCRDTQYF; DNA: TGCGCCAGCAGTCAATCGACTAGATGTCGGGATACGCAGTATTTT
J: TRBJ2-4; V: TRBV18; size: many; D: NA; CDR3: CASSPNGDIQYF; DNA: TGTGCCAGCTCACCAAACGGAGACATTCAGTACTTC
J: TRBJ2-7; V: TRBV7-2; size: many; D: TRBD1; CDR3: CASSSRQGREYEQYF; DNA: TGTGCCAGCAGCTCTAGACAGGGTAGGGAATACGAGCAGTACTTC
J: TRBJ1-1; V: TRBV7-2; size: many; D: NA; CDR3: CASSSVSGTEAFF; DNA: TGTGCCAGCAGCTCAGTCAGCGGGACTGAAGCTTTCTTT
J: TRBJ2-3; V: TRBV5-1; size: NA; D: NA; CDR3: CASSYLVVGAPDTQYF; DNA: TGCGCCAGCAGCTACCTGGTGGTGGGGGCCCCAGATACGCAGTATTTT
J: TRBJ1-4; V: TRBV2; size: many; D: NA; CDR3: CASTLLAGGEERGKLFF; DNA: TGTGCCAGCACTCTCCTGGCAGGAGGGGAGGAACGTGGAAAACTGTTTTTT
J: TRBJ2-1; V: TRBV7-6; size: many; D: NA; CDR3: CASSGGQALYNEQFF; DNA: TGTGCCAGCTCGGGGGGACAGGCCCTCTACAATGAGCAGTTCTTC
J: TRBJ2-3; V: TRBV15; size: NA; D: TRBD2; CDR3: CATSRELAVLGPDTQYF; DNA: TGTGCCACCAGCAGAGAACTAGCGGTGCTTGGGCCAGATACGCAGTATTTT
J: TRBJ1-1; V: TRBV7-3; size: medium-sized; D: TRBD1; CDR3: CASTLTGADTEAFF; DNA: TGTGCCAGCACCCTGACAGGGGCCGACACTGAAGCTTTCTTT
J: TRBJ2-7; V: TRBV6-6; size: medium-sized; D: NA; CDR3: CASNRVSTYEQYF; DNA: TGTGCCAGTAACCGGGTCTCCACCTACGAGCAGTACTTC
J: TRBJ1-3; V: TRBV5-4; size: many; D: TRBD1; CDR3: CASSSRGQGNTIYF; DNA: TGTGCCAGCAGCTCCAGGGGGCAGGGAAACACCATATATTTT
J: TRBJ2-3; V: TRBV5-1; size: few; D: TRBD2; CDR3: CASSLAGSGGDTQYF; DNA: TGCGCCAGCAGCTTAGCGGGGAGCGGTGGAGATACGCAGTATTTT
J: TRBJ2-1; V: TRBV4-3; size: medium-sized; D: TRBD2; CDR3: CASRLRTSGYNEQFF; DNA: TGCGCCAGCAGGCTACGGACTAGCGGGTACAATGAGCAGTTCTTC
J: TRBJ2-7; V: TRBV2; size: many; D: NA; CDR3: CAGGFLSYEQYF; DNA: TGTGCCGGGGGGTTCCTCTCCTACGAGCAGTACTTC
J: TRBJ2-7; V: TRBV27; size: many; D: TRBD2; CDR3: CASSSPSGKSYEQYF; DNA: TGTGCCAGCAGTTCCCCTAGCGGGAAGTCCTACGAGCAGTACTTC
J: TRBJ2-1; V: TRBV28; size: many; D: TRBD2; CDR3: CASGTSGRAEDEQFF; DNA: TGTGCCAGCGGCACTAGCGGGAGGGCCGAGGATGAGCAGTTCTTC
J: TRBJ1-5; V: TRBV5-1; size: many; D: TRBD1; CDR3: CASSPQGGVNQPQHF; DNA: TGCGCCAGCAGCCCCCAGGGGGGAGTTAATCAGCCCCAGCATTTT
J: TRBJ2-2; V: TRBV9; size: many; D: NA; CDR3: CASSVDPPGRSGELFF; DNA: TGTGCCAGCAGCGTAGACCCCCCGGGGAGGTCCGGGGAGCTGTTTTTT
J: TRBJ2-1; V: TRBV11-2; size: many; D: NA; CDR3: CASSFRDWQGPRSYNEQFF; DNA: TGTGCCAGCAGCTTCAGGGATTGGCAGGGCCCTCGCTCCTACAATGAGCAGTTCTTC
J: TRBJ1-3; V: TRBV6-6; size: many; D: NA; CDR3: CASSPSREIGNTIYF; DNA: TGTGCCAGCAGCCCCTCCCGGGAGATCGGGAACACCATATATTTT
J: TRBJ1-2; V: TRBV18; size: many; D: NA; CDR3: CASSPELNYGYTF; DNA: TGTGCCAGCTCACCAGAACTGAACTATGGCTACACCTTC
J: TRBJ1-2; V: TRBV5-1; size: many; D: TRBD1; CDR3: CASSPGTGALGNGYTF; DNA: TGCGCCAGCAGCCCTGGGACAGGGGCTCTTGGTAATGGCTACACCTTC
J: TRBJ2-5; V: TRBV6-4; size: NA; D: TRBD1; CDR3: CASSAIGAGPRTGGGETQYF; DNA: TGTGCCAGCAGTGCAATTGGGGCCGGCCCCCGGACAGGGGGGGGTGAGACCCAGTACTTC
J: TRBJ1-1; V: TRBV18; size: many; D: NA; CDR3: CASSPSPQGAFF; DNA: TGTGCCAGCTCACCATCGCCCCAGGGGGCTTTCTTT
J: TRBJ1-6; V: TRBV7-6; size: few; D: NA; CDR3: CASSLQGSNSPLHF; DNA: TGTGCCAGCAGCTTACAGGGTTCTAATTCACCCCTCCACTTT
J: TRBJ2-1; V: TRBV7-6; size: many; D: TRBD2; CDR3: CASSLISGRAHNEQFF; DNA: TGTGCCAGCAGCCTAATTAGCGGGAGGGCCCACAATGAGCAGTTCTTC
J: TRBJ2-7; V: TRBV7-2; size: few; D: NA; CDR3: CASSLVGGQYF; DNA: TGTGCCAGCAGCTTGGTGGGGGGGCAGTACTTC
J: TRBJ1-4; V: TRBV11-2; size: many; D: TRBD1; CDR3: CASSRDRGNEKLFF; DNA: TGTGCCAGCAGCCGGGACAGGGGGAATGAAAAACTGTTTTTT
J: TRBJ2-1; V: TRBV2; size: medium-sized; D: TRBD2; CDR3: CASSPSGASYNEQFF; DNA: TGTGCCAGCAGTCCTAGCGGAGCTTCCTACAATGAGCAGTTCTTC
J: TRBJ2-5; V: TRBV4-3; size: many; D: TRBD1; CDR3: CASSHLTGGSQETQYF; DNA: TGCGCCAGCAGCCACCTGACAGGGGGTTCACAAGAGACCCAGTACTTC
J: TRBJ2-7; V: TRBV9; size: NA; D: TRBD2; CDR3: CASSVAGGGSGEQYF; DNA: TGTGCCAGCAGCGTCGCCGGGGGGGGGTCCGGAGAGCAGTACTTC
J: TRBJ2-3; V: TRBV9; size: NA; D: TRBD2; CDR3: CASSSGRADTDTQYF; DNA: TGTGCCAGCAGCTCCGGGAGGGCCGACACAGATACGCAGTATTTT
J: TRBJ2-7; V: TRBV4-3; size: large; D: NA; CDR3: CASSQVNRPPYEQYF; DNA: TGCGCCAGCAGCCAAGTAAACAGGCCACCCTACGAGCAGTACTTC
J: TRBJ1-2; V: TRBV19; size: medium-sized; D: NA; CDR3: CASSIEGGSLTF; DNA: TGTGCCAGTAGTATTGAGGGCGGGTCTCTAACCTTC